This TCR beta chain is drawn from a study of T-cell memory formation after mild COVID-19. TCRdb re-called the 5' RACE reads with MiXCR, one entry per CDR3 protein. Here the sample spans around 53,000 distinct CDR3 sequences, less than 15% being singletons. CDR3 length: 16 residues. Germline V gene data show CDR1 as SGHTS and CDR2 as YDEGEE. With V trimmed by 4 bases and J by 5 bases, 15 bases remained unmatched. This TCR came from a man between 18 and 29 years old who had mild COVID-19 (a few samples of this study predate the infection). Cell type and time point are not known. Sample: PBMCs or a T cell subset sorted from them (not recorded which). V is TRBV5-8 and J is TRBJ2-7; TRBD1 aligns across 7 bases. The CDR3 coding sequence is TGTGCCAGCAGCCCAGGGACAGCCGGTCGGGACGACGAGCAGTACTTC. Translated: CASSPGTAGRDDEQYF.